This TCR beta chain was documented in a study of T cells in Graves' hyperthyroidism and ophthalmopathy. General study results and limits: Ophthalmopathy and stable hyperthyroidism were told apart by a 13 V-J model. The model forecast ophthalmopathy, anticipating it by a median around 6.5 months before onset.

At least ten counts were recorded for this clonotype. Antigen specificity is unknown. TCR beta CDR3 regions were amplified from RNA transcripts. HTBI primers were employed in a first-round RT-PCR of the TCR CDR3. TCRdb recomputed calls from the multiplex PCR reads with MiXCR, one row per CDR3 protein. The sample has roughly 640,000 distinct CDR3 sequences; 16% are singletons. For the diagnoses, clinical symptoms, serum thyroxine and TRAb, thyroid ultrasound and orbital computed tomography were used. The source of the PBMCs was 10 ml of fresh peripheral blood. With 6 bases removed from V and 2 bases from J, the gap between germline ends came to 10 bases. The CDR3 spans 13 residues.

The TCR was taken from a woman aged 40 to 50 with Graves' ophthalmopathy. The rearrangement links TRBV12-3 or TRBV12-4 to TRBJ2-5; D might be TRBD1 (6 bases). Sequenced material: blood. Here the CDR3 reads CASSRQEQETQYF. The CDR3 DNA reads TGTGCCAGCAGCCGACAGGAGCAAGAGACCCAGTACTTC.